The sequence of this TCR beta chain was determined in a study of T cell responses to AZD1222 COVID-19 vaccine. The method was immunoSEQ multiplex PCR; TCRdb's version includes in-frame clones alone and lacks a portion of them. The sample contains 95,000 to 110,000 clones, 80% to 90% of which appear only once. The germline V gene has CDR1 LGHNA and CDR2 YNFKEQ. Trimming removed 6 bases at V and 1 base at J, with 12 bases between. This CDR3 comprises 14 residues. This chain joins TRBV4-2 and TRBJ1-1, with D maybe TRBD1 (6 bases). The TCR originated in an adult in good health. The sample here was peripheral blood, taken on day 0 of AZD1222 vaccination. CDR3 in amino acids: CASRSQGPNTEAFF. Here the CDR3 DNA reads TGTGCCAGCAGATCGCAGGGGCCGAACACTGAAGCTTTCTTT.